This T cell receptor (beta chain) was sequenced in a study of blood T cell repertoires in COVID-19. Study at large: Nucleic acid was either cDNA or gDNA, and it came from T cells, B-cell-depleted T cells, or PBMCs.

V was clipped by 0 bases and J by 2 bases, with 11 bases between them. The CDR3 contains 16 residues. CDR1 is LGHNA and CDR2 is YSLEER in the germline V gene. Those who participated ranged in age from 18 to 89 years and resided in 20 to 30 US areas. Participants' own reports of clinical history determined their cohort assignment. Sequencing was performed with immunoSEQ multiplex PCR; in TCRdb, only in-frame clones are kept and a portion is missing. The sample records about 190,000 clones, approximately 86% being singletons. This clone was counted a single time. The receptor comes from a woman aged 40 to 50 in a cohort exposed to, infected with or recovered from COVID-19 (not recorded which). The sequenced material came from PBMCs or T cells enriched from blood (not recorded which). The V gene is TRBV4-3, the J gene TRBJ2-1; D remains unclear. For the CDR3, the DNA is TGCGCCAGCAGCCAAGACCCCCTAAGCCCCTACAATGAGCAGTTCTTC. Residues: CASSQDPLSPYNEQFF.